A single sample gave rise to the 14 T cell receptor beta chains below, sequenced in a study of cytomegalovirus exposure and HLA in healthy donors. In the PCR, 60 Vbeta and 13 Jbeta primers were used. Sequencing was performed with immunoSEQ multiplex PCR; in TCRdb, only in-frame clones are kept and a portion is missing. The sample carries 150,000 or so clones, approximately 80% recorded once. Material for sequencing was PBMCs. These receptors were collected from a woman aged 40-49 years in good health and CMV-seropositive.

The chain has TRBV19 and TRBJ2-7, with D maybe TRBD2 (5 bases). Germline CDR1 reads LNHDA; CDR2 reads SQIVND (reference sequence). This CDR3 is 14 amino acids long. V was cut by 5 bases and J by 2 bases, with 13 bases left in between. CDR3 residues: CASSLGVGPYEQYF. DNA of the CDR3: TGTGCCAGTAGTTTGGGAGTAGGTCCCTACGAGCAGTACTTC.

The J gene is TRBJ2-7, the V gene TRBV9, with TRBD2 matching over 7 bases. V dropped 2 bases and J dropped 3; count of bases not matched to a gene: 8. CDR3 length equals 15 residues. Germline lookup yields CDR1 SGDLS and CDR2 YYNGEE. CDR3 sequence reads: CASSVSNAGVYEQYF. CDR3 DNA sequence: TGTGCCAGCAGCGTTAGCAACGCGGGAGTCTACGAGCAGTACTTC.

The table lists this clone with a few counts. The CDR3 sequence: CASSQARGSTEQFF. The CDR3 nucleotides read TGTGCCAGCAGCCAAGCACGCGGGAGTACTGAGCAGTTCTTC. The chain combines TRBV14 with TRBJ2-1; 7 bases align to TRBD2. Trimming cost V 1 base and J 9 bases; bases outside gene matches: 6. CDR3 length: 14 amino acids. Germline V lookup: CDR1 SGHDN, CDR2 FVKESK.

The rearrangement links TRBV18 to TRBJ2-5; D unclear. The CDR3 has 14 residues. Trimming took off 2 bases at V and 1 base at J, with 8 bases between the two ends. Germline loops: CDR1 KGHSH, CDR2 LQKENI. This CDR3 is CASSPSAFQETQYF. DNA for the CDR3: TGTGCCAGCTCACCATCTGCGTTCCAAGAGACCCAGTACTTC.

The CDR3: CATSLGTSGRSNEQFF. The CDR3 bases are TGTGCCACCAGCCTCGGGACTAGCGGGAGATCTAATGAGCAGTTCTTC. The chain joins TRBV15 to TRBJ2-1; 14 bases align to TRBD2. V gave up 5 bases and J gave up 7 bases; unmatched junction bases: 7. Germline V gives CDR1 LNHNV, CDR2 YYDKDF (reference sequence). The CDR3 length is 16 residues.

This chain uses TRBV7-2 with TRBJ2-3, with 8 nucleotides matching TRBD2. This CDR3 is built from 15 residues. In germline, CDR1 is SGHTA, CDR2 FQGNSA. With 1 base clipped from V and 7 bases from J, the junction kept 7 bases outside the gene matches. CDR3 amino acids: CASSLEAGRVNTQYF. The CDR3 DNA is TGTGCCAGCAGCTTAGAGGCCGGGAGGGTAAATACGCAGTATTTT.

This clone was picked up a small number of times. The V call is TRBV5-1, the J call TRBJ2-3, with TRBD2 matching 11 bases. CDR1 is SGHRS and CDR2 is YFSETQ in the germline V gene. The CDR3 consists of 16 residues. The ends lost 4 bases at V and 5 bases at J; junction bases unmatched: 9. DNA of the CDR3: TGCGCCAGCAGCACCCGACTAGCGGGAAGGGGAGATACGCAGTATTTT. Translating gives CASSTRLAGRGDTQYF.

This chain links TRBV5-1 with TRBJ2-1; D remains ambiguous. Germline V gene sequence: CDR1 SGHRS, CDR2 YFSETQ. V was trimmed by 5 bases and J by 3 bases, leaving 6 bases between them. This CDR3 comprises 12 residues. The CDR3 DNA reads as TGCGCCAGCAGTCAGAACTACAATGAGCAGTTCTTC. Its translation: CASSQNYNEQFF.

The chain combines TRBV29-1 with TRBJ2-5; D not certain. The CDR3 has 12 residues. Germline-derived CDR1 and CDR2 are SQVTM and ANQGSEA. V was pared by 1 base and J by 2 bases, with 5 bases between. CDR3 sequence reads: CSVEAQQETQYF. In nucleotides, the CDR3 is TGCAGCGTTGAAGCCCAGCAAGAGACCCAGTACTTC.

The rearrangement links TRBV6-1 to TRBJ2-1, with 14 bases lining up with TRBD2. The germline gives CDR1 MNHNS, CDR2 SASEGT. V dropped 6 bases and J dropped 9; count of bases not matched to a gene: 7. The CDR3 contains 15 residues. CDR3: CASRGTSGRGGEQFF. The CDR3 nucleotides are TGTGCCAGCAGAGGGACTAGCGGGAGAGGAGGTGAGCAGTTCTTC.

This CDR3 is CSVEDWGRRTDTQYF. The CDR3 nucleotides are TGCAGCGTTGAAGATTGGGGCAGACGCACAGATACGCAGTATTTT. This chain links TRBV29-1 with TRBJ2-3; D may be TRBD1 (5 bases). In germline, CDR1 is SQVTM, CDR2 ANQGSEA. The CDR3 runs to 15 residues. The V and J ends lost 0 bases and 1 base respectively, with 11 bases between them.

This chain uses TRBV5-6 with TRBJ2-3, with 10 bases aligning to TRBD2. CDR1 SGHDT and CDR2 YYEEEE come from the germline V gene. The CDR3 length is 16 residues. V trimming: 3 bases; J trimming: 7 bases; junction bases outside the gene matches: 11. This CDR3 is CASSSTRTSGSHTQYF. The CDR3 DNA reads TGTGCCAGCAGCTCTACACGGACTAGCGGTTCCCATACGCAGTATTTT.

V usage is TRBV19 and J usage is TRBJ1-5; D is possibly TRBD1 (5 bases). The CDR3 contains 15 residues. Trimming left V 3 bases short and J 2 bases short, with 11 bases between. Germline CDR1 and CDR2: LNHDA and SQIVND (reference sequence). DNA for the CDR3: TGTGCCAGTAGTATCAAAAAGACAGGCAATCAGCCCCAGCATTTT. Encoded protein: CASSIKKTGNQPQHF.

The chain employs TRBV10-1 and TRBJ2-3, with TRBD1 matching over 8 bases. The V segment lost 3 bases and the J segment 3 bases; nucleotides outside the gene matches: 8. Germline assignment: CDR1 WNHNN and CDR2 SYGVQD (reference sequence). The CDR3 extends over 16 amino acids. CDR3 in amino acids: CASSEGRGRLTDTQYF. CDR3 sequence (DNA): TGCGCCAGCAGTGAAGGCAGGGGGCGATTAACAGATACGCAGTATTTT.